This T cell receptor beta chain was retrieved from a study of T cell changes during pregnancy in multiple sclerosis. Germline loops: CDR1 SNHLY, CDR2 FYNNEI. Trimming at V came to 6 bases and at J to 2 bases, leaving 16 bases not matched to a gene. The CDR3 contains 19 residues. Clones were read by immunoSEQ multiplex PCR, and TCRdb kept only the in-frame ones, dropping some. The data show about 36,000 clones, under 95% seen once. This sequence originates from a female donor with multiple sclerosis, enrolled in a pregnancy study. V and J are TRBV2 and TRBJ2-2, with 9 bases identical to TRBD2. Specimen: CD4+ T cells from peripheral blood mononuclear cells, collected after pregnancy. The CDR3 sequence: CASSRGRRGREGNTGELFF. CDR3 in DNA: TGTGCCAGCAGCCGTGGCCGGAGGGGGCGGGAGGGTAACACCGGGGAGCTGTTTTTT.